One and the same sample provided the 8 T cell receptor beta chains below, sequenced in a study of blood T cell repertoires in COVID-19. Libraries were prepared by immunoSEQ multiplex PCR; TCRdb keeps only in-frame clonotypes and omits some of them. The sample comprises over 300,000 clones, around 91% of which are singletons, and around 6.3% rests with the top ten. Sequencing was performed on peripheral blood. These receptors were obtained from a man younger than 35 with active or convalescent COVID-19.

Regarding this clone: This may come from a read error, since a much larger clone is one base off. The chain employs TRBV3-1 (or the pseudogene TRBV3-2) and TRBJ1-1; D unresolved. Between the trimmed V and J ends, which lost 1 base and 5 bases, there was a span of 5 bases. The CDR3 has 12 amino acids. Germline V CDR1 and CDR2: LGHDT, YNNKEL (reference sequence). The CDR3 DNA reads as TGTGCCAGCAGCCAAGGAGAGACTGAAGCTTTCTTT. It encodes CASSQGETEAFF.

CDR3 in amino acids: CASSQSPGVGYTF. The DNA of the CDR3 is TGCGCCAGCAGTCAATCCCCAGGGGTAGGCTACACCTTC. The V gene is TRBV23-1, the J gene TRBJ1-2, with a possible D match to TRBD1 (6 bases). TRBV23-1 is marked as an open reading frame, function uncertain. This CDR3 region has 13 residues. Trimming removed 0 bases at V and 8 bases at J, with 10 bases between.

The J gene is TRBJ2-2, the V gene TRBV19, with a weak D call TRBD1 (5 bases). Germline CDR1 is LNHDA and CDR2 is SQIVND (reference sequence). Trimming removed 7 bases at V and 6 bases at J, with 9 bases between. This CDR3 comprises 12 residues. The CDR3 reads CASTSQAGELFF. The CDR3 region has the DNA TGTGCCAGTACCTCACAGGCCGGGGAGCTGTTTTTT.

This chain uses TRBV29-1 with TRBJ1-1; D unresolved. The CDR3 is 13 amino acids. Trimming took 4 bases from V and 11 from J, leaving 20 bases between them. CDR1 is SQVTM and CDR2 is ANQGSEA in the germline V gene. CDR3 nucleotide sequence: TGCAGCGTTGGGGCCCCCCCTTACAAATCGGCTTTCTTT. The encoded protein is CSVGAPPYKSAFF.

The chain carries TRBV6-2 or TRBV6-3 and TRBJ1-5; D ambiguous. V was pared by 6 bases and J by 3 bases, with 24 bases between. The germline gives CDR1 MNHEY, CDR2 SVGEGT. The CDR3 covers 18 residues. The chain's CDR3 is CASSHPTRSGRLNQPQHF. CDR3 in DNA: TGTGCCAGCAGCCATCCTACCCGAAGCGGACGGCTCAATCAGCCCCAGCATTTT.

In its sample, this clone was seen a few times. This rearrangement joins TRBV10-3 to TRBJ2-7, with TRBD1 matching over 7 bases. Germline loops: CDR1 ENHRY, CDR2 SYGVKD. CDR3 length: 12 amino acids. V shed 8 bases and J 2 bases; nucleotides not matched to a gene: 3. The CDR3 nucleotides are TGTGCCATCGGGGGACAGACCTACGAGCAGTACTTC. Translation: CAIGGQTYEQYF.

This sequence joins TRBV11-3 and TRBJ2-1; D gene uncertain. In germline, CDR1 is SGHNT, CDR2 YENEEA. Deletions cut 4 bases from V and 5 bases from J, with 15 bases between. This CDR3 has 15 amino acids. The CDR3 loop reads CASSSRSSPDNEQFF. The CDR3 coding sequence is TGTGCCAGCAGCTCCCGTTCTAGTCCAGACAATGAGCAGTTCTTC.

The rearrangement links TRBV6-2 or TRBV6-3 to TRBJ1-3; D is undetermined. Trimming left V 0 bases short and J 3 bases short, with 3 bases between. The CDR3 is 13 residues long. Per germline, CDR1 MNHEY and CDR2 SVGEGT. CDR3 loop: CASSYSSGNTIYF. CDR3 nucleotides: TGTGCCAGCAGTTACTCGAGTGGAAACACCATATATTTT.